This TCR beta chain was documented in a study of kidney transplant recipient with SARS-CoV-2 infection. The length of the CDR3 is 17 residues. The V and J ends lost 1 base and 0 bases respectively, with 12 bases between them. Germline V lookup: CDR1 SGHNT, CDR2 YENEEA. Each CDR3 protein is one row after TCRdb ran MiXCR on the reads. Among fewer than 250,000 distinct CDR3 sequences listed, about 28% were seen once. There are many counts of this clonotype. The input for sequencing was a blood sample, taken at baseline and on day 111 from a kidney transplant recipient. This TCR derives from a young adult male patient who had COVID-19 and was a kidney transplant recipient. Some T cells may possibly be graft donor cells. The rearrangement joins TRBV11-3 to TRBJ2-2; D possibly corresponds to TRBD2 (7 bases). The CDR3 loop is CASSLAWGGANTGELFF. CDR3 in DNA: TGTGCCAGCAGCTTAGCTTGGGGGGGCGCGAACACCGGGGAGCTGTTTTTT.